This TCR beta chain originates from a study of blood T cell repertoires in COVID-19. Study-level background: COVID-19 samples collected from the United States, Italy and Spain covered acute and convalescent phases. T cells, B-cell-depleted T cells, or PBMCs supplied cDNA or gDNA.

Profiled with immunoSEQ multiplex PCR; TCRdb holds only in-frame clones, not every one. This table holds more than 110,000 clones, roughly 89% found once. The CDR3 is 15 amino acids. The V gene's germline CDR1 is MGHDK and CDR2 SYGVNS. V was clipped by 6 bases and J by 1 base; unmatched bases: 8. The TCR comes from a man in his 60s with active or convalescent COVID-19. The V gene is TRBV25-1, the J gene TRBJ2-5; 7 bases map to TRBD1. Sequencing was performed on peripheral blood. The CDR3 DNA sequence: TGTGCCAGCAGCGCTTTCGGGGACAGCCAAGAGACCCAGTACTTC. It translates to CASSAFGDSQETQYF.